The 18 T cell receptor beta chains below come from one sample, sequenced in a study of T cell repertoires in cytomegalovirus infection. Each CDR3 protein gets one entry after TCRdb re-called the reads with MiXCR. The data hold approximately 140,000 distinct CDR3 sequences, with about 6% observed a single time. The sequencing input was PBMCs. The receptors derive from a human donor in good health (CMV status not recorded). Some clones in this sample may be carry-over from other donors' samples.

This chain links TRBV20-1 with TRBJ2-1, with TRBD2 as a possible D gene (6 bases). Germline V CDR1 and CDR2: DFQATT, SNEGSKA (reference sequence). Trimming shortened V by 2 bases and J by 4 bases, and 18 bases separated the two germline ends. The CDR3 is 16 amino acids. CDR3: CSARPAGRNFYNEQFF. Written as DNA, the CDR3 is TGCAGTGCTAGACCCGCGGGGCGAAACTTTTACAATGAGCAGTTCTTC.

The sample holds many counts of this clonotype. The chain uses TRBV10-2 and TRBJ2-3, with 8 bases aligning to TRBD2. V lost 0 bases to trimming and J lost 7 bases; unmatched junction nucleotides: 9. The CDR3 is made up of 16 amino acids. Germline lookup yields CDR1 WSHSY and CDR2 SAAADI. DNA for the CDR3: TGCGCCAGCAGTGAGTCATGGGGACTAGGGGCTAATACGCAGTATTTT. This gives the protein CASSESWGLGANTQYF.

This clonotype was counted many times. The chain has TRBV11-2 and TRBJ2-3, with D perhaps TRBD2 (7 bases). CDR3 size: 14 residues. Trimming left V 2 bases short and J 4 bases short, with 10 bases between. Germline loops: CDR1 SGHAT, CDR2 FQNNGV. The CDR3 here is CASSLTGGPDTQYF. CDR3 DNA: TGTGCCAGCAGCTTAACGGGGGGCCCAGATACGCAGTATTTT.

Many counts were recorded for this clonotype. This sequence joins TRBV4-2 and TRBJ2-7, with a weak D call TRBD1 (5 bases). Trimming removed 3 bases from V and 0 bases from J, with 21 bases in between. Germline V gene lookup returns CDR1 LGHNA and CDR2 YNFKEQ. The CDR3 consists of 18 residues. CDR3 sequence reads: CASSHPNWGPGRSYEQYF. The CDR3 region has the DNA TGTGCCAGCAGCCATCCTAACTGGGGCCCGGGTCGCTCCTACGAGCAGTACTTC.

In its sample, this clonotype was seen many times. The V and J genes are TRBV7-3 and TRBJ2-5, with a weak D call TRBD2 (5 bases). Trimming stripped 1 base from V and 3 bases from J, with 15 bases between. Looked up from germline, CDR1 is SGHTA and CDR2 is FQGTGA. This CDR3 region has 16 residues. The CDR3 reads CASSLISGEKKETQYF. Here the CDR3 DNA reads TGTGCCAGCAGCTTAATTTCCGGGGAGAAAAAAGAGACCCAGTACTTC.

This clonotype has a count of ten or more. The gene calls are TRBV7-2 and TRBJ2-5; either TRBD1 or TRBD2 may fit D (5 bases each). There are 14 residues in the CDR3. Per the germline V gene, CDR1 is SGHTA and CDR2 is FQGNSA. V shed 5 bases and J shed 7 bases, with 17 bases lying between them. CDR3 sequence reads: CASSTGTNPGTQYF. CDR3 bases: TGTGCCAGCAGCACCGGGACCAACCCCGGGACCCAGTACTTC.

This clonotype was counted many times. This rearrangement joins TRBV28 to TRBJ2-5; D might be TRBD2 (6 bases). CDR1 is MDHEN and CDR2 is SYDVKM in the germline V gene. Trimming left V 0 bases short and J 4 bases short, with 6 bases between. CDR3 size: 13 residues. The CDR3 coding sequence is TGTGCCAGCAGTTTATGGGGGGGAGAGACCCAGTACTTC. As protein: CASSLWGGETQYF.

This clonotype was seen repeatedly, ten times or more. The chain has TRBV20-1 and TRBJ1-6, with 7 bases lining up with TRBD1. The V gene's germline CDR1 is DFQATT and CDR2 SNEGSKA (reference sequence). Germline trimming cut 6 bases from V and 0 bases from J; bases unmatched to any gene: 2. The CDR3 extends over 14 amino acids. The CDR3 sequence: CSARDSSYNSPLHF. The CDR3 DNA sequence: TGCAGTGCGCGGGACAGCTCCTATAATTCACCCCTCCACTTT.

Concerning this clonotype: This sequence may be a read error, since a much larger clone differs from it by one base. A read error is likely, as this CDR3 ends without the conserved phenylalanine or tryptophan. This chain joins TRBV7-2 and TRBJ2-7, with 11 bases matching TRBD1. CDR3 length: 15 residues. Germline values: CDR1 SGHTA, CDR2 FQGNSA. Trimming at V came to 6 bases and at J to 4 bases, leaving 8 bases not matched to a gene. CDR3 DNA sequence: TGTGCCAGCAGACTTGGACAGGGGGCCACATACGAGCAGTACTAC. Translation: CASRLGQGATYEQYY.

CDR3 protein: CASSYFGQGNEQFF. The CDR3 DNA is TGTGCCAGCAGTTACTTTGGACAGGGCAATGAGCAGTTCTTC. The chain couples TRBV6-2 or TRBV6-3 to TRBJ2-1, with 8 bases that match TRBD1. This CDR3 region has 14 residues. V lost 1 base to trimming and J lost 6 bases; unmatched junction nucleotides: 2. CDR1 MNHEY and CDR2 SVGEGT come from the germline V gene.

This clonotype was seen at least ten times. The V and J genes are TRBV7-2 and TRBJ2-1; 9 bases line up with TRBD2. There are 15 residues in the CDR3. Looked up from germline, CDR1 is SGHTA and CDR2 is FQGNSA. Germline trimming cut 0 bases from V and 3 bases from J; bases unmatched to any gene: 0. The chain's CDR3 is CASSLAAGGYNEQFF. The CDR3 DNA reads TGTGCCAGCAGCTTAGCAGCGGGGGGCTACAATGAGCAGTTCTTC.

This clonotype has a count of ten or more. This chain uses TRBV7-6 with TRBJ1-3; D unresolved. The CDR3 is 15 amino acids. The ends were cut back, 5 bases at V and 0 bases at J, with 11 bases in the middle. Germline CDR1 reads SGHVS; CDR2 reads FNYEAQ. CDR3 residues: CASSNPDPSGNTIYF. The CDR3 coding sequence is TGTGCCAGCAGCAACCCGGACCCCTCTGGAAACACCATATATTTT.

This clonotype was seen more than once but under ten times. The chain uses TRBV5-6 and TRBJ2-1, with D perhaps given as TRBD1 or TRBD2 (5 bases each). V gave up 6 bases and J gave up 5 bases, with 15 bases separating them. The germline V gene has CDR1 SGHDT and CDR2 YYEEEE. This CDR3 is 14 amino acids long. The CDR3 DNA is TGTGCCAGCACCTTTGGGGGTCTTAACAATGAGCAGTTCTTC. Translation gives CASTFGGLNNEQFF.

This clonotype has at least ten counts. The chain links TRBV14 to TRBJ2-3, with no clear D. The CDR3 covers 16 residues. Looked up from germline, CDR1 is SGHDN and CDR2 is FVKESK. The germline V and J ends were trimmed by 1 base and 2 bases, with 13 bases remaining between them. The CDR3 protein is CASSQGLSTPTDTQYF. Here the CDR3 DNA reads TGTGCCAGCAGCCAAGGGTTGTCCACCCCCACAGATACGCAGTATTTT.

Many counts were recorded for this clonotype. J is TRBJ2-7 and V is TRBV7-2, with a tentative D call TRBD1 (6 bases). This CDR3 spans 14 amino acids. Trimming cost V 4 bases and J 2 bases, with 12 bases left between them. Germline loops: CDR1 SGHTA, CDR2 FQGNSA. For the CDR3, the DNA is TGTGCCAGCAGCTCCAACAGGGCGGCCTACGAGCAGTACTTC. Translation: CASSSNRAAYEQYF.

This clonotype was recorded a few times. V is TRBV18 and J is TRBJ1-1; no definite D call. Trimming stripped 1 base from V and 5 bases from J, with 17 bases between. Germline loops: CDR1 KGHSH, CDR2 LQKENI. The CDR3 is made up of 16 amino acids. The chain's CDR3 is CASSPLESGRRTEAFF. The CDR3 DNA is TGTGCCAGCTCACCACTCGAGAGTGGTAGGAGGACTGAAGCTTTCTTT.

This clonotype showed up just a few times. The chain is built from TRBV6-2 or TRBV6-3 and TRBJ2-5; 7 positions agree with TRBD2. This CDR3 contains 12 residues. CDR1 and CDR2 from the germline V gene are MNHEY and SVGEGT. With V trimmed by 1 base and J by 9 bases, 2 bases remained unmatched. CDR3 protein: CASSYLSGAQYF. DNA of the CDR3: TGTGCCAGCAGTTACTTGAGCGGGGCCCAGTACTTC.

The sample holds many counts of this clonotype. The rearrangement links TRBV20-1 to TRBJ1-6; 12 bases agree with TRBD1. Germline CDR1 is DFQATT and CDR2 is SNEGSKA (reference sequence). This CDR3 has 17 residues. Trimming cost V 2 bases and J 8 bases; bases outside gene matches: 10. The CDR3 DNA follows: TGCAGTGCTAGACTTAACCCGGGACAGGGGGCTTATTCACCCCTCCACTTT. Translated, it gives CSARLNPGQGAYSPLHF.